This entry concerns a single T cell receptor beta chain. This sample is part of a study of blood T cell repertoires in COVID-19. Background on the study: T cells, B-cell-depleted T cells, or PBMCs supplied cDNA or gDNA.

The CDR3 extends over 15 amino acids. Looked up from germline, CDR1 is LNHDA and CDR2 is SQIVND (reference sequence). V was pared by 3 bases and J by 6 bases, with 8 bases of the junction left unmatched. As originally analysed: Reference gene primer amplification gave estimated nucleated cell counts. Clones were read by immunoSEQ multiplex PCR, and TCRdb kept only the in-frame ones, dropping some. That table gives V, J and clone size, and the DNA gave D and trimming. This sample has around 300,000 clones, with roughly 90% found just once. The sequencing input was peripheral blood. The chain uses TRBV19 and TRBJ1-5, with 7 bases matching TRBD1. This TCR was sampled from a man between 18 and 29 years old with active or convalescent COVID-19. The chain's CDR3 is CASSIGHRQGQPQHF. CDR3 in DNA: TGTGCCAGTAGTATCGGCCACCGACAGGGTCAGCCCCAGCATTTT. The whole variable domain, remainder taken from reference TRBV19 and TRBJ1-5, is DGGITQSPKYLFRKEGQNVTLSCEQNLNHDAMYWYRQDPGQGLRLIYYSQIVNDFQKGDIAEGYSVSREKKESFPLTVTSAQKNPTAFYLCASSIGHRQGQPQHFGDGTRLSIL.